These 6 T cell receptor beta chains share one sample of origin, sequenced in a study of human T cells and chemical hapten exposure. Time point of the sample: pre-sensitization, week 0. Treatment described: therapeutic diphenylcyclopropenone sensitization with weekly scalp DPC. TCRdb ran MiXCR on the RACE reads and lists one entry per CDR3 protein. The repertoire consists of tens of thousands of distinct CDR3 sequences, with 12% to 15% occurring once and the leading ten covering 4.6%. The sequencing used whole blood, collected in connection with sensitization to the hapten diphenylcyclopropenone (DPC). The receptors stem from a woman aged 45 to 65 with alopecia areata. Some clones in this sample may be carry-over from other donors' samples.

In its sample, this clonotype was seen many times. V and J are TRBV18 and TRBJ1-3, with unresolved D. The length of the CDR3 is 14 residues. V dropped 5 bases and J dropped 2 bases, with 10 bases sitting between them. CDR1 and CDR2 (germline): KGHSH, LQKENI. Written as DNA, the CDR3 is TGTGCCAGCTCAACCGGGAACGCTGGAAACACCATATATTTT. This sequence encodes CASSTGNAGNTIYF.

The chain has TRBV5-1 and TRBJ1-4, with no clear D. CDR3 length: 13 amino acids. Germline CDR1 is SGHRS and CDR2 is YFSETQ. The V end was cut by 0 bases, the J end by 7 bases, with 7 bases between. CDR3 amino acids: CASSLEGGEKLFF. The CDR3 nucleotides read TGCGCCAGCAGCTTGGAGGGCGGTGAAAAACTGTTTTTT.

This chain links TRBV5-1 with TRBJ2-7, with D possibly being TRBD1 (6 bases). The CDR3 is 14 residues long. The germline CDR1 and CDR2 sequences are SGHRS and YFSETQ. V lost 0 bases and J lost 1, with 8 bases in between. CDR3 bases: TGCGCCAGCAGCTTGGGGACAGCTTCCTACGAGCAGTACTTC. Protein sequence: CASSLGTASYEQYF.

This chain connects TRBV6-6 to TRBJ2-7, with 10 bases that match TRBD2. CDR3 length: 14 residues. After removal of 6 bases from V and 1 base from J, the junction contained 3 bases not matched to a gene. Per germline, CDR1 MNHNY and CDR2 SVGAGI (reference sequence). The CDR3 nucleotides are TGTGCCAGCAGCCTACTAGCGGGGTCCTACGAGCAGTACTTC. This encodes CASSLLAGSYEQYF.

This clonotype was seen at least ten times. The chain uses TRBV20-1 and TRBJ1-3; tentative D call: TRBD1 (6 bases). The CDR3 has 13 residues. Trimming took off 5 bases at V and 0 bases at J, with 8 bases between the two ends. Germline V gene data show CDR1 as DFQATT and CDR2 as SNEGSKA (reference sequence). The CDR3 sequence: CSARQDSGNTIYF. CDR3 nucleotides: TGCAGTGCTCGACAGGACTCTGGAAACACCATATATTTT.

The chain joins TRBV18 to TRBJ1-5; D gene ambiguous. CDR1 and CDR2 from the germline V gene are KGHSH and LQKENI. There are 15 residues in the CDR3. The V end was cut by 1 base, the J end by 0 bases, with 7 bases between. The chain's CDR3 is CASSPRQNSNQPQHF. Here the CDR3 DNA reads TGTGCCAGCTCACCACGGCAAAATAGCAATCAGCCCCAGCATTTT.